The 24 T cell receptor beta chains below were found in one sample sequenced in a study of shared clonotypes between healthy human individuals. TCRdb keeps only in-frame clones here, not all; method: immunoSEQ multiplex PCR. The sample yields 550,000 to 800,000 clones, approximately 79% seen once. Sequencing was performed on memory CD4+ T cells sorted from blood. Subset in this sample: CD45RA-negative fraction. The receptors derive from a woman aged 25 to 39 in good health.

This clone occurred once. The gene calls are TRBV6-1 and TRBJ2-1; D is undetermined. From germline, CDR1 is MNHNS and CDR2 SASEGT. V shed 7 bases and J shed 6 bases, with 13 bases lying between them. The CDR3 has 13 amino acids. The CDR3 DNA reads TGTGCCAGCAACCCCGGGCGGATCAATGAGCAGTTCTTC. Protein product: CASNPGRINEQFF.

This clone was seen a few times. The V call is TRBV10-1, the J call TRBJ1-2; D is unresolved. Germline CDR1 reads WNHNN; CDR2 reads SYGVQD (reference sequence). The ends were cut back, 4 bases at V and 8 bases at J, with 11 bases in the middle. The CDR3 contains 12 residues. Written as DNA, the CDR3 is TGCGCCAGCAGTGCGGGATTCAACGGCTACACCTTC. It is translated as CASSAGFNGYTF.

The chain links TRBV7-9 to TRBJ2-7, with 9 bases aligning to TRBD1. Looked up from germline, CDR1 is SEHNR and CDR2 is FQNEAQ (reference sequence). With 6 bases clipped from V and 4 bases from J, the junction kept 7 bases outside the gene matches. This CDR3 is 14 amino acids long. The CDR3 sequence: CASRPDRGGYEQYF. The CDR3 bases are TGTGCCAGCAGACCGGACAGGGGTGGTTACGAGCAGTACTTC.

The gene calls are TRBV14 and TRBJ1-1; D is perhaps TRBD1 (6 bases). The CDR3 loop spans 15 amino acids. V gave up 1 base and J gave up 2 bases, with 11 bases separating them. Germline CDR1 and CDR2: SGHDN and FVKESK. The CDR3 sequence: CASSQAGARNTEAFF. CDR3 DNA: TGTGCCAGCAGCCAAGCAGGGGCCCGAAACACTGAAGCTTTCTTT.

This clone appeared a single time. The chain links TRBV28 to TRBJ1-3; D remains unclear. V gave up 2 bases and J gave up 0 bases, with 11 bases separating them. Germline V gene lookup returns CDR1 MDHEN and CDR2 SYDVKM. The CDR3 loop spans 16 amino acids. In DNA, the CDR3 is TGTGCCAGCAGTTTACTTGTCCCCCTCTCTGGAAACACCATATATTTT. Translated: CASSLLVPLSGNTIYF.

The genes are TRBV5-1 and TRBJ2-1, with a possible D match to TRBD2 (6 bases). Germline values: CDR1 SGHRS, CDR2 YFSETQ. Trimming shortened V by 0 bases and J by 4 bases, and 11 bases separated the two germline ends. The CDR3 is 15 amino acids. The CDR3 nucleotides read TGCGCCAGCAGCTTGGAGGACGCGGGATACAATGAGCAGTTCTTC. Translation: CASSLEDAGYNEQFF. Together with reference TRBV5-1 and TRBJ2-1, the CDR3 gives the full variable domain: KAGVTQTPRYLIKTRGQQVTLSCSPISGHRSVSWYQQTPGQGLQFLFEYFSETQRNKGNFPGRFSGRQFSNSRSEMNVSTLELGDSALYLCASSLEDAGYNEQFFGPGTRLTVL.

This chain links TRBV28 with TRBJ2-5; D uncertain. Trimming left V 1 base short and J 2 bases short, with 11 bases between. This CDR3 comprises 15 residues. In germline, CDR1 is MDHEN, CDR2 SYDVKM. CDR3 nucleotide sequence: TGTGCCAGCAGTTTATACTCGGCAATTCAAGAGACCCAGTACTTC. Protein: CASSLYSAIQETQYF.

J is TRBJ1-4 and V is TRBV10-3, with 7 positions matching TRBD1. Germline values: CDR1 ENHRY, CDR2 SYGVKD. This CDR3 is built from 13 residues. V gave up 4 bases and J gave up 8 bases; unmatched junction bases: 4. The CDR3, as DNA: TGTGCCATCAGTGCAACAGGGGCCGAAAAACTGTTTTTT. Residues: CAISATGAEKLFF.

This clone turned up a few times. The chain couples TRBV5-6 to TRBJ1-2; possibly TRBD1 for D (5 bases). This CDR3 has 14 amino acids. Germline V gene lookup returns CDR1 SGHDT and CDR2 YYEEEE. The ends were cut back, 0 bases at V and 7 bases at J, with 13 bases in the middle. CDR3 sequence: CASSLAGRAAGYTF. DNA for the CDR3: TGTGCCAGCAGCTTGGCCGGCAGGGCGGCTGGCTACACCTTC.

The rearrangement uses TRBV11-2 and TRBJ1-1, with D possibly being TRBD1 (6 bases). Trimming removed 5 bases from V and 2 bases from J, with 15 bases in between. CDR1 is SGHAT, CDR2 FQNNGV, per germline. CDR3 length: 15 residues. Written as DNA, the CDR3 is TGTGCCAGCAGCGGAAAGGACAGACTAAACACTGAAGCTTTCTTT. It translates to CASSGKDRLNTEAFF.

The sample holds many counts of this clone. V gene TRBV15 combines with J gene TRBJ2-1, with 7 bases that match TRBD2. The V gene end was trimmed by 5 bases and the J gene end by 4 bases; junction bases not matched to a gene: 11. This CDR3 spans 16 amino acids. Per the germline V gene, CDR1 is LNHNV and CDR2 is YYDKDF (reference sequence). The CDR3 DNA follows: TGTGCCACCAGCGAAGGTACTAGCGTAGCATACAATGAGCAGTTCTTC. Translation gives CATSEGTSVAYNEQFF.

This chain joins TRBV11-2 and TRBJ2-7; the match to TRBD2 covers 9 bases. Germline-derived CDR1 and CDR2 are SGHAT and FQNNGV. Germline trimming cut 5 bases from V and 7 bases from J; bases unmatched to any gene: 15. This CDR3 is 16 amino acids long. The CDR3 spells CASSHPWVAGAGEQYF. DNA for the CDR3: TGTGCCAGCAGCCATCCGTGGGTAGCGGGAGCGGGAGAGCAGTACTTC.

As for this clone: Other DNA sequences in this specimen translate into the identical CDR3. V usage is TRBV5-1 and J usage is TRBJ2-2; 11 bases are a match to TRBD2. The CDR3 consists of 15 residues. The V gene end was trimmed by 4 bases and the J gene end by 4 bases; junction bases not matched to a gene: 3. CDR1 and CDR2 from the germline V gene are SGHRS and YFSETQ. Written as DNA, the CDR3 is TGCGCCAGCAGCCTCGGACTAGCGGGCACCGGGGAGCTGTTTTTT. It yields the protein CASSLGLAGTGELFF.

J is TRBJ1-1 and V is TRBV2, with D perhaps TRBD1 (6 bases). V was pared by 4 bases and J by 5 bases, with 11 bases between. This CDR3 comprises 13 residues. CDR1 and CDR2 from the germline V gene are SNHLY and FYNNEI. CDR3 residues: CASSGGGWTEAFF. The DNA of the CDR3 is TGTGCCAGCAGTGGGGGGGGCTGGACTGAAGCTTTCTTT.

This clone has only one observation. CDR3 residues: CASSNPGLAGVGNEQFF. The CDR3 nucleotides read TGTGCCAGCAGTAATCCGGGACTAGCGGGAGTAGGAAATGAGCAGTTCTTC. This chain joins TRBV28 and TRBJ2-1; 14 nucleotides align to TRBD2. The V segment lost 5 bases and the J segment 7 bases; nucleotides outside the gene matches: 10. The CDR3 totals 17 residues. Germline CDR1 reads MDHEN; CDR2 reads SYDVKM.

This clone was seen only once. The sample contains more than one DNA sequence encoding this CDR3. The chain carries TRBV7-9 and TRBJ1-5; no clear D. Germline V gene data show CDR1 as SEHNR and CDR2 as FQNEAQ (reference sequence). This CDR3 contains 12 residues. The CDR3 DNA is TGTGCTAGCGGTACAGATAATCAGCCCCAGCATTTT. Its protein is CASGTDNQPQHF. Looking up the rest from reference TRBV7-9 and TRBJ1-5 gives the full variable domain: DTGVSQNPRHKITKRGQNVTFRCDPISEHNRLYWYRQTLGQGPEFLTYFQNEAQLEKSRLLSDRFSAERPKGSFSTLEIQRTEQGDSAMYLCASGTDNQPQHFGDGTRLSIL.

This clone was recorded once. This chain uses TRBV30 with TRBJ2-2; TRBD2 matches at 9 bases. The V gene end was trimmed by 5 bases and the J gene end by 3 bases; junction bases not matched to a gene: 10. The CDR3 spans 16 residues. Per germline, CDR1 GTSNPN and CDR2 SVGIG (reference sequence). The CDR3 spells CAWGGISGRYTGELFF. Here the CDR3 DNA reads TGTGCCTGGGGGGGGATCAGCGGGAGGTACACCGGGGAGCTGTTTTTT.

This chain connects TRBV5-4 to TRBJ2-5; D remains ambiguous. CDR1 is SGHNT and CDR2 is YYREEE in the germline V gene (reference sequence). This CDR3 is 14 amino acids long. V lost 2 bases and J 5 bases, leaving 13 bases between the germline ends. The CDR3 DNA reads as TGTGCCAGCAGCTTTTCCCTAGGGCTGGAGACCCAGTACTTC. Translating gives CASSFSLGLETQYF.

V and J are TRBV27 and TRBJ2-7, with 9 bases fitting TRBD1. Germline V gene sequence: CDR1 MNHEY, CDR2 SMNVEV (reference sequence). Trimming removed 1 base from V and 1 base from J; junction bases left unmatched: 5. The CDR3 is made up of 16 amino acids. Here the CDR3 DNA reads TGTGCCAGCAGTTTATACCCGGGACAGGGTTCCTACGAGCAGTACTTC. Its protein is CASSLYPGQGSYEQYF.

The chain carries TRBV7-3 and TRBJ2-7; TRBD1 agrees at 12 bases. J gave up 6 bases and V 6 bases, and 9 bases lay outside the gene matches. Germline loops: CDR1 SGHTA, CDR2 FQGTGA. This CDR3 spans 15 amino acids. The CDR3 is CASRLTGTGGAEQYF. In DNA, the CDR3 is TGTGCCAGCAGGCTCACCGGGACAGGGGGCGCCGAGCAGTACTTC.

The gene calls are TRBV11-2 and TRBJ1-4; tentative D call: TRBD1 (6 bases). This CDR3 spans 15 amino acids. With 5 bases removed from V and 4 bases from J, the gap between germline ends came to 14 bases. Germline CDR1 is SGHAT and CDR2 is FQNNGV. The chain's CDR3 is CASSQGRQYNEKLFF. CDR3 DNA: TGTGCCAGCAGCCAGGGGCGACAGTATAATGAAAAACTGTTTTTT.

The chain joins TRBV7-9 to TRBJ2-2; 9 bases align to TRBD2. The V gene's germline CDR1 is SEHNR and CDR2 FQNEAQ (reference sequence). V was clipped by 5 bases and J by 0 bases; unmatched bases: 4. The CDR3 is 16 residues long. CDR3 in amino acids: CASSESGRPNTGELFF. CDR3 sequence (DNA): TGTGCCAGCAGCGAAAGCGGGAGGCCGAACACCGGGGAGCTGTTTTTT.

This chain connects TRBV7-8 to TRBJ2-7, with 9 bases aligning to TRBD1. This CDR3 comprises 14 residues. Trimming at V came to 6 bases and at J to 5 bases, leaving 8 bases not matched to a gene. Per germline, CDR1 SGHVS and CDR2 FQNEAQ. The CDR3 loop reads CASSLTQGADEQYF. The CDR3 DNA reads as TGTGCCAGCAGTCTCACACAGGGGGCTGACGAGCAGTACTTC.

The chain couples TRBV28 to TRBJ2-7; 9 positions match TRBD1. Germline trimming cut 5 bases from V and 6 bases from J; bases unmatched to any gene: 14. Germline lookup yields CDR1 MDHEN and CDR2 SYDVKM. There are 16 residues in the CDR3. CDR3 amino acids: CASSPNPGQGLGEQYF. CDR3 coding DNA: TGTGCCAGCAGTCCGAATCCGGGACAGGGTCTTGGCGAGCAGTACTTC.